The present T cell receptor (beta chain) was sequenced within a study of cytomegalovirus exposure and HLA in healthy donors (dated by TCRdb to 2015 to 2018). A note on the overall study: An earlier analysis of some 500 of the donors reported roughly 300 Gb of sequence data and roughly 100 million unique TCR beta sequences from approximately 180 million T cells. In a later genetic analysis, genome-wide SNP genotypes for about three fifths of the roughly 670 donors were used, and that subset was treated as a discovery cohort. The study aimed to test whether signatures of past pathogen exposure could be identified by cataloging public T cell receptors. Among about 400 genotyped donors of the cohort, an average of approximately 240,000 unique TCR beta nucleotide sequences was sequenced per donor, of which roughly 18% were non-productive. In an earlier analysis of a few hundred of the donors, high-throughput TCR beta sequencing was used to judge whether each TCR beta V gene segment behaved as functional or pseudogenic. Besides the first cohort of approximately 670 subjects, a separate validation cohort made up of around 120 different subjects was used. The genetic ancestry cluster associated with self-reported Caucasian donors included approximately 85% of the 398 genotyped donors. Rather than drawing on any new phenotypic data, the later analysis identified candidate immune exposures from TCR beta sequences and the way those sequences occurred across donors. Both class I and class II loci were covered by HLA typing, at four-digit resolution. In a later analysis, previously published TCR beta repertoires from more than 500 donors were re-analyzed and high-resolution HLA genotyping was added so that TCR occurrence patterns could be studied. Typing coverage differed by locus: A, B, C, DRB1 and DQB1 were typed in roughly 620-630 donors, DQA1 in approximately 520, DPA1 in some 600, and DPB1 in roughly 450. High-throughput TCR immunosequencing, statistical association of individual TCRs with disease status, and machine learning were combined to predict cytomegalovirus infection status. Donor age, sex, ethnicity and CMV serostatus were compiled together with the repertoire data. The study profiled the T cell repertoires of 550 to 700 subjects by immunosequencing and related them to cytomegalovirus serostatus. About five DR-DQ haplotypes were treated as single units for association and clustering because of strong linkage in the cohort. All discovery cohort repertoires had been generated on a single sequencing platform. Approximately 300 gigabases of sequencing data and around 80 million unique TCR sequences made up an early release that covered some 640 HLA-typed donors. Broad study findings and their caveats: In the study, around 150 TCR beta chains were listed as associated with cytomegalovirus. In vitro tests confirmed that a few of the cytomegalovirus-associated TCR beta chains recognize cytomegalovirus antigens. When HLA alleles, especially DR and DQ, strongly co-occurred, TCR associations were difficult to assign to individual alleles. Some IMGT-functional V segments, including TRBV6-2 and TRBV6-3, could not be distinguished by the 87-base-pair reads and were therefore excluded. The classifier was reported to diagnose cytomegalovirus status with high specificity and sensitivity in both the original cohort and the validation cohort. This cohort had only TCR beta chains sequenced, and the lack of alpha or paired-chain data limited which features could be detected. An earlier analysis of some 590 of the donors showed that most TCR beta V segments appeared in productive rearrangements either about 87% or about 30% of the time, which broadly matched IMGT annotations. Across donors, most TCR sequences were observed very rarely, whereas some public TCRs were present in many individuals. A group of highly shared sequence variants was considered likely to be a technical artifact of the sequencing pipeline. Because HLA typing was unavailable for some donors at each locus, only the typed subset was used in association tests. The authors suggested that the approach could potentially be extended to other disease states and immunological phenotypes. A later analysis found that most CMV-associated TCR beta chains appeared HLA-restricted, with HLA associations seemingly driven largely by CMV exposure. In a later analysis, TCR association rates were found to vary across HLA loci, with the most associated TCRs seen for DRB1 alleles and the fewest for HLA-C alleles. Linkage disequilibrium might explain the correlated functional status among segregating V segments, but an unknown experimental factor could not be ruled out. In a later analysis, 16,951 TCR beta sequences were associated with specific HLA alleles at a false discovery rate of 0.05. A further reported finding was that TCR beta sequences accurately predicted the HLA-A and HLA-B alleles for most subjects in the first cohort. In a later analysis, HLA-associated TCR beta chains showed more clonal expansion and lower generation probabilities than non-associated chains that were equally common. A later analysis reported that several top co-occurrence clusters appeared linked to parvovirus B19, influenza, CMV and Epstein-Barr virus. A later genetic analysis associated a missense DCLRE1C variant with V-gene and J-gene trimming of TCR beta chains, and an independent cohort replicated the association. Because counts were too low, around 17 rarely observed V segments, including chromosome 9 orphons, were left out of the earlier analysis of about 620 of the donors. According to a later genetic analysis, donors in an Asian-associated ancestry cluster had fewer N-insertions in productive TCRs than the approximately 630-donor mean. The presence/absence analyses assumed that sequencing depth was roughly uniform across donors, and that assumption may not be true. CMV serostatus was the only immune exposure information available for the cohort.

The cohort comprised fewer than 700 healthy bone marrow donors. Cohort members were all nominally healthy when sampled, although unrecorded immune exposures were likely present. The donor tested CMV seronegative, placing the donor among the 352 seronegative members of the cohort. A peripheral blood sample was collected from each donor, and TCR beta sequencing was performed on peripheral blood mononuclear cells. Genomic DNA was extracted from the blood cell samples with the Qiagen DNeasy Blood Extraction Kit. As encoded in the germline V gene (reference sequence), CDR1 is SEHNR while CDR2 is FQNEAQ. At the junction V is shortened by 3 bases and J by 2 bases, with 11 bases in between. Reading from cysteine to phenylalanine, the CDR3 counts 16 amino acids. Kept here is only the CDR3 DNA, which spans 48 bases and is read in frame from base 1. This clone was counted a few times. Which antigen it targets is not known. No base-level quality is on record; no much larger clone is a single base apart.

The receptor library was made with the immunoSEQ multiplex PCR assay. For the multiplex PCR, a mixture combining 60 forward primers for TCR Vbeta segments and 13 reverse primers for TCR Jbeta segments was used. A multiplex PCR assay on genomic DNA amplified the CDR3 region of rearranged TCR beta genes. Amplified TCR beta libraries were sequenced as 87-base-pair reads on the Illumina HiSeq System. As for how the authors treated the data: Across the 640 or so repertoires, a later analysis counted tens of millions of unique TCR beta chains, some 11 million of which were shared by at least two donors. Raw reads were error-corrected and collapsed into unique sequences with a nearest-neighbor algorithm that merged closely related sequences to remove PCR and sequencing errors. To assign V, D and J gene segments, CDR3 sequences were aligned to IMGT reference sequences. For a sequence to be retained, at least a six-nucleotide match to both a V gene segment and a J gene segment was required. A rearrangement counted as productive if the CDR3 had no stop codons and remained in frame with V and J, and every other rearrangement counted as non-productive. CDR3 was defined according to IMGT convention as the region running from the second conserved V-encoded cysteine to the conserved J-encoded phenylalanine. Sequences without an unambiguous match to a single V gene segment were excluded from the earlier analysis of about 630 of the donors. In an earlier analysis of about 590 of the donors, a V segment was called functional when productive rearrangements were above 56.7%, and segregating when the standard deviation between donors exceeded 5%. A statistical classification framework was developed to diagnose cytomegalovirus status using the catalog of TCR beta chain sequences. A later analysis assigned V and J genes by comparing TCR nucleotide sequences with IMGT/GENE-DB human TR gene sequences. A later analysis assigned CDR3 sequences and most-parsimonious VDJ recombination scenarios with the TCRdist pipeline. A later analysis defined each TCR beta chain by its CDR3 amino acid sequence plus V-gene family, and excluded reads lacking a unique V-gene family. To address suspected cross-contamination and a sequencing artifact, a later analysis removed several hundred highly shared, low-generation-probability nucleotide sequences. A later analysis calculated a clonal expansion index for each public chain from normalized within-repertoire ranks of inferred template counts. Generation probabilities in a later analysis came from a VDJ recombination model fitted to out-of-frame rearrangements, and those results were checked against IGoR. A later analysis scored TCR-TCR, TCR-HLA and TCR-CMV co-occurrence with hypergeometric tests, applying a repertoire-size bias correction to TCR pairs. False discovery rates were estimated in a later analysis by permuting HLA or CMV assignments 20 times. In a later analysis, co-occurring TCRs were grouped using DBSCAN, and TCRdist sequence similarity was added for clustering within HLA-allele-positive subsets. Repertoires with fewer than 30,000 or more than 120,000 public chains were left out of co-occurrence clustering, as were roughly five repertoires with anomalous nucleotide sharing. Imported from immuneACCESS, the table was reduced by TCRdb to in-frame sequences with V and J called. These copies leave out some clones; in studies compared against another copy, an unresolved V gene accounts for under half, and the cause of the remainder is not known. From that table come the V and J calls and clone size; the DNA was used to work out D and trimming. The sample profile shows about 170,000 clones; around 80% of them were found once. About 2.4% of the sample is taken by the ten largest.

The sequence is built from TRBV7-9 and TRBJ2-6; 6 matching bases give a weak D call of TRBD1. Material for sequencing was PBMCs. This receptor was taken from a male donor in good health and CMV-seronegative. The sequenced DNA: TGTGCCAGCAGCTTTCGACAGGCTACTGGGGCCAACGTCCTGACTTTC. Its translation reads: CASSFRQATGANVLTF.